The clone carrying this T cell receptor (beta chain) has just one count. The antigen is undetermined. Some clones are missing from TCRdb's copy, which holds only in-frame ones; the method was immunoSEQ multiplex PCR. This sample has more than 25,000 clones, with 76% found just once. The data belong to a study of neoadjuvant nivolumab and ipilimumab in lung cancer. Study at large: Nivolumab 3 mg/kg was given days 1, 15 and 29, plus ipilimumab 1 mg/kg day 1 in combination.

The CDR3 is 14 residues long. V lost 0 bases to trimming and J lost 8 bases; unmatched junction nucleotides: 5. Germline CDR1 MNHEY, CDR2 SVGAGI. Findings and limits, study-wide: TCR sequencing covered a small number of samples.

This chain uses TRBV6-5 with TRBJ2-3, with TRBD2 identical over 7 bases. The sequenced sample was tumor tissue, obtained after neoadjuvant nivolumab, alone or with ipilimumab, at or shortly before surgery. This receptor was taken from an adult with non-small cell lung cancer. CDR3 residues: CASSYSSGLATQYF. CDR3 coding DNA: TGTGCCAGCAGTTACTCTAGCGGGCTAGCTACGCAGTATTTT.